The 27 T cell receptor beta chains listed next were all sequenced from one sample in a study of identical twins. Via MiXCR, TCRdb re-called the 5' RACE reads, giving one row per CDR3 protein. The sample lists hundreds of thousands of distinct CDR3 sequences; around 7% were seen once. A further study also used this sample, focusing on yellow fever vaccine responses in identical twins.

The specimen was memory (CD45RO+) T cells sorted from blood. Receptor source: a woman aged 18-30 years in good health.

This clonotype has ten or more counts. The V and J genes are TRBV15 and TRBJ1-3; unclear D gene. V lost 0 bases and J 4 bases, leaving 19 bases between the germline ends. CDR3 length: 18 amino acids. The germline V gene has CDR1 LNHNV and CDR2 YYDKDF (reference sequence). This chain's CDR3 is CATSRDLANSAAGNTIYF. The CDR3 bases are TGTGCCACCAGCAGAGATTTGGCTAACTCAGCCGCCGGAAACACCATATATTTT.

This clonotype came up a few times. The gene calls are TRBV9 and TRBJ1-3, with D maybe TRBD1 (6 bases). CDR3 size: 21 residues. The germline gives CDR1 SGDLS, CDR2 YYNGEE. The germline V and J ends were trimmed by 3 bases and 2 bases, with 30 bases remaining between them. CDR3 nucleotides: TGTGCCAGCAGCGCTACCCTAGTAACCAGAACAGGGTACCCGACTGGAAACACCATATATTTT. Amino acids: CASSATLVTRTGYPTGNTIYF.

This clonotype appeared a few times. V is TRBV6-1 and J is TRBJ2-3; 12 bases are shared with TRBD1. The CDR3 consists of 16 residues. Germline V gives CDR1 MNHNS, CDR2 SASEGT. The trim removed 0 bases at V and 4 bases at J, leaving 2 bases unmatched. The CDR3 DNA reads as TGTGCCAGCAGTGAAGCCGGGACAGGGGGCGCAGATACGCAGTATTTT. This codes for CASSEAGTGGADTQYF.

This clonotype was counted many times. CDR3 coding DNA: TGCGCCAGCAGCTTGAGTGGGACAGGGAACTATGGCTACACCTTC. Amino acid sequence: CASSLSGTGNYGYTF. The rearrangement uses TRBV5-1 and TRBJ1-2, with TRBD1 matching 9 bases. The CDR3 has 15 residues. V trimming: 1 base; J trimming: 2 bases; junction bases outside the gene matches: 3. In germline, CDR1 is SGHRS, CDR2 YFSETQ.

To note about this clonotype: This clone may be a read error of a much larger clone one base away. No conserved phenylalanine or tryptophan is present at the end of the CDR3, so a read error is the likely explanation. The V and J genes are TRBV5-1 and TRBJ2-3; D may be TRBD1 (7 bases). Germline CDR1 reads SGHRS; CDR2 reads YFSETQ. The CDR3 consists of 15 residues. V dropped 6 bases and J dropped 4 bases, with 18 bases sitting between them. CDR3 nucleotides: TGCGCCAGCACCCAAAGGGGGCCGGGGGCAGATACGCAGTATCTT. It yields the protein CASTQRGPGADTQYL.

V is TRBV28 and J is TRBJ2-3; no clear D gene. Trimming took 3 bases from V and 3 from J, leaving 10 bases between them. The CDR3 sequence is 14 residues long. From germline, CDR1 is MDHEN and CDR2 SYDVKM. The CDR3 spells CASSLVSPTDTQYF. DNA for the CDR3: TGTGCCAGCAGTTTGGTCTCCCCGACAGATACGCAGTATTTT.

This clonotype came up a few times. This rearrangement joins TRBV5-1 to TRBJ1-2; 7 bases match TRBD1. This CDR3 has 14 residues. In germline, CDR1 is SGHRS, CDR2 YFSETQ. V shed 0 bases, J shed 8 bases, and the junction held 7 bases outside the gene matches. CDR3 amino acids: CASSLAGGSGGYTF. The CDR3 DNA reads TGCGCCAGCAGCTTGGCAGGGGGTTCAGGAGGCTACACCTTC.

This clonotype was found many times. CDR3 residues: CATRGLAGDLQYV. The CDR3 DNA sequence: TGTGCCACCCGGGGACTAGCGGGGGATCTACAGTACGTC. V gene TRBV10-3 combines with J gene TRBJ2-7, with 14 bases that match TRBD2. After removal of 10 bases from V and 10 bases from J, the junction contained 9 bases not matched to a gene. The CDR3 sequence is 13 residues long. CDR1 ENHRY and CDR2 SYGVKD come from the germline V gene.

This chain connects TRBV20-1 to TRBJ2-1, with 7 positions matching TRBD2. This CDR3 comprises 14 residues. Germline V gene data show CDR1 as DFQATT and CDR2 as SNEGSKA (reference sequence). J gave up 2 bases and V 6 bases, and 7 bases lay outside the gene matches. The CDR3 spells CSAQRGGAYNEQFF. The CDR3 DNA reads TGCAGTGCCCAGCGGGGAGGGGCCTACAATGAGCAGTTCTTC.

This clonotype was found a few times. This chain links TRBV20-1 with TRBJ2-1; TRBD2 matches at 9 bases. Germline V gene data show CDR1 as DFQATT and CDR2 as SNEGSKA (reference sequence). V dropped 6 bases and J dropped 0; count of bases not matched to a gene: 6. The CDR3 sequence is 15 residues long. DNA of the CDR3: TGCAGTGCCCGGACTAGCGTTTACTCCTACAATGAGCAGTTCTTC. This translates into CSARTSVYSYNEQFF.

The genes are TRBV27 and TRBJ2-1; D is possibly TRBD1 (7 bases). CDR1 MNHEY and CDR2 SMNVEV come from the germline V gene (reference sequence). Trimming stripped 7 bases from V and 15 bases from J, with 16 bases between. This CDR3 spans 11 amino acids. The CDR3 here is CASKGAGLAFF. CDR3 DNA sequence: TGTGCCAGCAAGGGGGCGGGATTGGCGTTCTTC.

CDR3 sequence: CASSDSHRAHEQFF. CDR3 in DNA: TGTGCCAGCAGTGACTCCCACCGGGCACACGAGCAGTTCTTC. The genes are TRBV6-4 and TRBJ2-1; D is unresolved. V shed 0 bases and J shed 10 bases, with 13 bases lying between them. The germline V gene has CDR1 MRHNA and CDR2 SNTAGT. The CDR3 is 14 residues long.

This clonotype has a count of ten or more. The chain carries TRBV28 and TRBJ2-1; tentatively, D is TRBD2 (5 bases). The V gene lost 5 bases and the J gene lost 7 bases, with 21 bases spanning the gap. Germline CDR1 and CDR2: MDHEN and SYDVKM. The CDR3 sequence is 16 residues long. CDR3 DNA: TGTGCCAGCAGTCCCAGCCCAGCGGAGACGGGGAATGAGCAGTTCTTC. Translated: CASSPSPAETGNEQFF.

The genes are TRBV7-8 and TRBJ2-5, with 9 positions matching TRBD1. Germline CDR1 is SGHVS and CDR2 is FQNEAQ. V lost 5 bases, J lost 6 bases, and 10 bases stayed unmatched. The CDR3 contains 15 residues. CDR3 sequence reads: CASSTTGTGRKTQYF. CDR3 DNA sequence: TGTGCCAGCAGCACGACCGGGACAGGGAGGAAGACCCAGTACTTC.

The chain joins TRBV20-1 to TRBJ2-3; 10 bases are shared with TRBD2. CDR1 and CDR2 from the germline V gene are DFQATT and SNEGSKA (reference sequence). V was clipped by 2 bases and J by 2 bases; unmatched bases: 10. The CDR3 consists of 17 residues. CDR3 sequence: CSARLPSGGPLTDTQYF. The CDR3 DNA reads TGCAGTGCTAGATTACCTAGCGGGGGACCACTCACAGATACGCAGTATTTT.

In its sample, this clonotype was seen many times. This chain's CDR3 is CASSEYTGLAKNEQFF. In nucleotides, the CDR3 is TGCGCCAGCAGTGAGTATACGGGACTAGCGAAGAATGAGCAGTTCTTC. The chain links TRBV10-1 to TRBJ2-1; 10 bases match TRBD2. V dropped 1 base and J dropped 7; count of bases not matched to a gene: 7. Germline V gene lookup returns CDR1 WNHNN and CDR2 SYGVQD (reference sequence). This CDR3 is 16 amino acids long.

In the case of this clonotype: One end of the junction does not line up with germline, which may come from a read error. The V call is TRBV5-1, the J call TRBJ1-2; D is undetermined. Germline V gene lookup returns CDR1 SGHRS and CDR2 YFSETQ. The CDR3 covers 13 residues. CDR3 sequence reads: CASSLDRSYGFTF. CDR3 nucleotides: TGCGCCAGCAGCTTGGATAGGTCCTATGGCTTCACCTTC.

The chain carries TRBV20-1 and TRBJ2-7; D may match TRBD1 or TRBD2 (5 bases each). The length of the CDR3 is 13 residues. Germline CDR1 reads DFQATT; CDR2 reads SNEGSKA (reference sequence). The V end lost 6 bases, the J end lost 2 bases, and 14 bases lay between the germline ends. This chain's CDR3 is CSAQGVYAYEQYF. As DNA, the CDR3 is TGCAGTGCGCAGGGAGTGTATGCCTACGAGCAGTACTTC.

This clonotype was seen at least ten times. The CDR3 protein is CASSGREALSGEQYF. Here the CDR3 DNA reads TGTGCCAGCAGCGGACGGGAGGCACTTTCGGGGGAGCAGTACTTC. J is TRBJ2-7 and V is TRBV12-3 or TRBV12-4, with 7 bases identical to TRBD2. The CDR3 has 15 residues. The V and J ends lost 6 bases and 7 bases, in that order; junction bases with no gene match: 15.

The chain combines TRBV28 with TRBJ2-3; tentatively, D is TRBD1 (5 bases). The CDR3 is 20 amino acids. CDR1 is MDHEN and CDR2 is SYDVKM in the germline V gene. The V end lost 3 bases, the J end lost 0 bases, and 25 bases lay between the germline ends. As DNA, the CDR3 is TGTGCCAGCAGTTTGATTCCCTCCCTCCGGACAAGGAATAGCACAGATACGCAGTATTTT. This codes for CASSLIPSLRTRNSTDTQYF.

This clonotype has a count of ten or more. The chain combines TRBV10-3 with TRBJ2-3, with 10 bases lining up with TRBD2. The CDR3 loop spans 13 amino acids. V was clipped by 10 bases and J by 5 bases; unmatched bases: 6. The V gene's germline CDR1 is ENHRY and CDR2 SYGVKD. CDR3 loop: CATQREGRDTQYF. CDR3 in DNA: TGTGCCACCCAGCGGGAGGGAAGAGATACGCAGTATTTT.

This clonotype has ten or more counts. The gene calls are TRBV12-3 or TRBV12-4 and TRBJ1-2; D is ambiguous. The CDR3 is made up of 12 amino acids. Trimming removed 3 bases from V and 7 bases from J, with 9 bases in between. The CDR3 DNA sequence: TGTGCCAGCAGTTTGGACCTGGGTGGCTACACCTTC. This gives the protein CASSLDLGGYTF.

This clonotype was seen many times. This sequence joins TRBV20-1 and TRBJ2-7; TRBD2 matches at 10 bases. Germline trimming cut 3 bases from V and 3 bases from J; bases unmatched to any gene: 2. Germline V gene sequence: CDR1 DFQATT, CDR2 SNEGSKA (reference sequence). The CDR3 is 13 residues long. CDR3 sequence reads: CSASGTSDYEQYF. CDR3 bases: TGCAGTGCTAGTGGGACTAGCGACTACGAGCAGTACTTC.

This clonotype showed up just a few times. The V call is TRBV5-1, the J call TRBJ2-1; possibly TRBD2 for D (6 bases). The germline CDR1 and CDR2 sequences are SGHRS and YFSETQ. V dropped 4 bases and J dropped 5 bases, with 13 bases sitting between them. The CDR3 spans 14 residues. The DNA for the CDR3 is TGCGCCAGCAGCGACGGCGGGACCCACAATGAGCAGTTCTTC. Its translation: CASSDGGTHNEQFF.

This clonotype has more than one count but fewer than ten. CDR3 region: CASSNSGTSDSGNTIYF. The CDR3 coding sequence is TGTGCCAGCAGCAACTCCGGGACAAGCGACTCTGGAAACACCATATATTTT. The chain couples TRBV9 to TRBJ1-3; D possibly corresponds to TRBD1 (6 bases). Trimming stripped 4 bases from V and 0 bases from J, with 17 bases between. CDR3 length equals 17 residues. CDR1 and CDR2 from the germline V gene are SGDLS and YYNGEE.

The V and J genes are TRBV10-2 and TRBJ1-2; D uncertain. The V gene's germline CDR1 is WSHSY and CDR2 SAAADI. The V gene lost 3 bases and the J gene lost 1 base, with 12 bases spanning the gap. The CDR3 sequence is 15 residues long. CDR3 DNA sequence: TGCGCCAGCAGTGAACGAGGGCGCCTTAACTATGGCTACACCTTC. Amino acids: CASSERGRLNYGYTF.

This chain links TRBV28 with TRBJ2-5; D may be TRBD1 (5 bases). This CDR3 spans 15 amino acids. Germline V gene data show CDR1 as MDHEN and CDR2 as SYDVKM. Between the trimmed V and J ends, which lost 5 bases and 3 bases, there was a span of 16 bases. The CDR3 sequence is CASSQPTDWEETQYF. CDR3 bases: TGTGCCAGCAGTCAGCCGACAGACTGGGAAGAGACCCAGTACTTC.